This T cell receptor (beta chain) was retrieved from a study of blood T cell repertoires in COVID-19. CDR1 and CDR2 (germline): LNHDA, SQIVND (reference sequence). The V gene end was trimmed by 3 bases and the J gene end by 3 bases; junction bases not matched to a gene: 2. The CDR3 extends over 14 amino acids. Data came from immunoSEQ multiplex PCR; TCRdb stores just in-frame clones and leaves some out. Of roughly 230,000 clones listed, about 80% are singletons. Sequenced: PBMCs or T cells enriched from blood (not recorded which). The TCR originated in a man in his forties or fifties who had recovered from COVID-19. The chain has TRBV19 and TRBJ1-3, with 7 bases identical to TRBD1. The CDR3 region has the DNA TGTGCCAGTAGTATTAGGGGGCTTGGAAACACCATATATTTT. It translates to CASSIRGLGNTIYF. Filled out from reference TRBV19 and TRBJ1-3, the complete variable domain reads DGGITQSPKYLFRKEGQNVTLSCEQNLNHDAMYWYRQDPGQGLRLIYYSQIVNDFQKGDIAEGYSVSREKKESFPLTVTSAQKNPTAFYLCASSIRGLGNTIYFGEGSWLTVV.